Included here is one T cell receptor (beta chain) sequence, with context. This entry is derived from a study of immune characterization of retroperitoneal liposarcoma. MiXCR, run by TCRdb on the PCR reads, gives a single entry per CDR3 protein. This table holds more than 9,500 distinct CDR3 sequences, 26% found once. Germline assignment: CDR1 LGHNA and CDR2 YSLEER. CDR3 length: 16 amino acids. The V gene end was trimmed by 0 bases and the J gene end by 4 bases; junction bases not matched to a gene: 8. The sequence derives from a female donor with retroperitoneal liposarcoma. Material: tumor tissue. This chain connects TRBV4-3 to TRBJ1-2, with 7 bases matching TRBD1. In DNA form, the CDR3 reads TGCGCCAGCAGCCAAGATCGGGCGAGGGGGCTCTATGGCTACACCTTC. Its protein product is CASSQDRARGLYGYTF.